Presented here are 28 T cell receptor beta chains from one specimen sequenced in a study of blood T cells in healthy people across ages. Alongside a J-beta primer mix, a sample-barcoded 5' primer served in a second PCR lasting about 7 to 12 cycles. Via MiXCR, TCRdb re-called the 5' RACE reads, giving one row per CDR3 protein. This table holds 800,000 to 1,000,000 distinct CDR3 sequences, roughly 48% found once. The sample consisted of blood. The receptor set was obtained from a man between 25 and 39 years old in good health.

In DNA form, the CDR3 reads TGTGCCATCAGTGAGGGACAGGTCTACGAGCAGTACTTC. Translation: CAISEGQVYEQYF. This chain uses TRBV10-3 with TRBJ2-7, with TRBD1 matching over 7 bases. This CDR3 has 13 amino acids. V lost 2 bases, J lost 3 bases, and 1 base stayed unmatched. Germline V gene data show CDR1 as ENHRY and CDR2 as SYGVKD.

CDR3 coding DNA: TGTGCCAGCACCCAAGGGGTTTTGAGCGAGCAGTACTTC. This codes for CASTQGVLSEQYF. This chain connects TRBV6-2 or TRBV6-3 to TRBJ2-7, with D possibly being TRBD1 (5 bases). V shed 7 bases and J shed 6 bases, with 16 bases lying between them. CDR3 size: 13 residues. Per germline, CDR1 MNHEY and CDR2 SVGEGT.

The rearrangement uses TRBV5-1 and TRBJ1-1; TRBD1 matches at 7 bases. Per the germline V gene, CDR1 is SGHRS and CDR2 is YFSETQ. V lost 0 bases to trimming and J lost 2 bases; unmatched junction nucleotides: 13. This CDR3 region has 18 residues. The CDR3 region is CASSLDRGAFNSNTEAFF. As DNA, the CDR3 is TGCGCCAGCAGCTTGGACAGGGGCGCGTTTAATAGTAACACTGAAGCTTTCTTT.

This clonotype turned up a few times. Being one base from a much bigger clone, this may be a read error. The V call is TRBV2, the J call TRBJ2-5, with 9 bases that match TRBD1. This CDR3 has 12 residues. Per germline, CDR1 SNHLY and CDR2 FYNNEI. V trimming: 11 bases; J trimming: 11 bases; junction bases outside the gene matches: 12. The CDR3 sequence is CARGDRANEQYF. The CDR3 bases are TGTGCCCGGGGGGACAGGGCCAATGAGCAGTACTTC. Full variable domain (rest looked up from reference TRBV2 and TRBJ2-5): EPEVTQTPSHQVTQMGQEVILRCVPISNHLYFYWYRQILGQKVEFLVSFYNNEISEKSEIFDDQFSVERPDGSNFTLKIRSTKLEDSAMYFCARGDRANEQYFGPGTRLLVL.

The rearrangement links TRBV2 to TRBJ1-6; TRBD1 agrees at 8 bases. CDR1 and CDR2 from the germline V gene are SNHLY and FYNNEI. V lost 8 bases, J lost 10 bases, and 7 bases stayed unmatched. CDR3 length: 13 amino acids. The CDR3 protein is CASVRTGSSPLHF. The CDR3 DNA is TGTGCCAGCGTCCGGACAGGGTCCTCACCCCTCCACTTT.

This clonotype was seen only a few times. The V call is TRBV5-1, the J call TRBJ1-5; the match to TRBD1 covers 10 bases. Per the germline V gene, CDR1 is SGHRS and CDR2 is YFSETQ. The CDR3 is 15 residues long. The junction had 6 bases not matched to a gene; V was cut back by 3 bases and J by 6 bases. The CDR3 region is CASSSGTGAGQPQHF. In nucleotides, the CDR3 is TGCGCCAGCAGCTCCGGGACAGGGGCCGGTCAGCCCCAGCATTTT.

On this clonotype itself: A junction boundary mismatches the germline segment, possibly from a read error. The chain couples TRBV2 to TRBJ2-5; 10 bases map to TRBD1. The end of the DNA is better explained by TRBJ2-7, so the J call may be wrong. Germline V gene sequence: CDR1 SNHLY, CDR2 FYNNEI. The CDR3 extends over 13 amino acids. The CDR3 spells CVSRQGALVEQYF. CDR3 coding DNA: TGTGTCAGCAGACAGGGGGCGCTTGTCGAGCAGTACTTC.

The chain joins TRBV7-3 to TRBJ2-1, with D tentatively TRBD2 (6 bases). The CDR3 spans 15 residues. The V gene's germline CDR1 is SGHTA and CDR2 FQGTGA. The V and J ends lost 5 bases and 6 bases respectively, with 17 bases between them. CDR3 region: CASSHRLERANEQFF. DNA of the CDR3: TGTGCCAGCAGCCATAGACTAGAAAGGGCCAATGAGCAGTTCTTC.

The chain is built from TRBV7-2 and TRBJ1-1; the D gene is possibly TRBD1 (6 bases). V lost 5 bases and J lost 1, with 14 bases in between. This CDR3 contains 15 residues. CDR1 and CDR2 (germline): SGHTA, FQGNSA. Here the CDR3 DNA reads TGTGCCAGCAGCCGGGGGGGCAAGACGAACACTGAAGCTTTCTTT. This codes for CASSRGGKTNTEAFF.

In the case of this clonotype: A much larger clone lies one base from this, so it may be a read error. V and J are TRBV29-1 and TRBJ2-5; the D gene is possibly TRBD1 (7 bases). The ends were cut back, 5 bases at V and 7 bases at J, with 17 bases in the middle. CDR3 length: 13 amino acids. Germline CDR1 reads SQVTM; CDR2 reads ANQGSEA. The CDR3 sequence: CSVKQAGGGTQYF. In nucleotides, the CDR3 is TGCAGCGTTAAACAGGCAGGGGGAGGGACCCAGTACTTC.

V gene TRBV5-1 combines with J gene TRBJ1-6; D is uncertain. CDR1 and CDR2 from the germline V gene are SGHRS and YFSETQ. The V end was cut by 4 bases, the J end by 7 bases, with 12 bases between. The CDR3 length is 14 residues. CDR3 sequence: CASSDRSGNSPLHF. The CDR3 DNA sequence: TGCGCCAGCAGCGACCGCTCGGGGAATTCACCCCTCCACTTT.

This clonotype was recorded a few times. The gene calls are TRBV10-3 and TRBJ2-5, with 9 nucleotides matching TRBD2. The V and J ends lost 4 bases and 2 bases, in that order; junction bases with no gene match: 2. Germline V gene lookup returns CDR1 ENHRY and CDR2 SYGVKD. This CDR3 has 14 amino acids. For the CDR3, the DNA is TGTGCCATCAGTGGGACTAGCGCTCAAGAGACCCAGTACTTC. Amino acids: CAISGTSAQETQYF.

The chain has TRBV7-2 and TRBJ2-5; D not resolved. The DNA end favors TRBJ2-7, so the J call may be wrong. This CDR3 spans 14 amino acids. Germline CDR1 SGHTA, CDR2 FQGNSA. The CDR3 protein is CASSLGQLDYEQYF. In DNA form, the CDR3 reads TGTGCCAGCAGCTTAGGGCAGCTAGACTACGAGCAGTACTTC.

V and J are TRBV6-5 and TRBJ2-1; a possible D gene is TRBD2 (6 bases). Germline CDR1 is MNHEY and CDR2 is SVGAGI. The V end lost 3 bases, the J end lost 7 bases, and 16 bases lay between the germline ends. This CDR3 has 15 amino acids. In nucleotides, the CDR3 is TGTGCCAGCAGTTATGGGCGAGCGGGCCAAAATGAGCAGTTCTTC. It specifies CASSYGRAGQNEQFF.

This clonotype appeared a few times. The CDR3 coding sequence is TGTGCCAGCAGTTTAGACGGGGGAGACTACGAGCAGTACTTC. Translation: CASSLDGGDYEQYF. The chain is built from TRBV28 and TRBJ2-5, with D maybe TRBD2 (6 bases). The DNA end favors TRBJ2-7, so the J call may be wrong. The CDR3 has 14 residues. CDR1 is MDHEN, CDR2 SYDVKM, per germline.

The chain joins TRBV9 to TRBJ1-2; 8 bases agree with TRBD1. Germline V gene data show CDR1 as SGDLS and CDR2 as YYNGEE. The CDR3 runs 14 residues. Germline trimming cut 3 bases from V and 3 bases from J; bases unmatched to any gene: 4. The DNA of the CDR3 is TGTGCCAGCAGCGGGACAGGGCCGTACTATGGCTACACCTTC. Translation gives CASSGTGPYYGYTF. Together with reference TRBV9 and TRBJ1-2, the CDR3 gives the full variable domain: DSGVTQTPKHLITATGQRVTLRCSPRSGDLSVYWYQQSLDQGLQFLIQYYNGEERAKGNILERFSAQQFPDLHSELNLSSLELGDSALYFCASSGTGPYYGYTFGSGTRLTVV.

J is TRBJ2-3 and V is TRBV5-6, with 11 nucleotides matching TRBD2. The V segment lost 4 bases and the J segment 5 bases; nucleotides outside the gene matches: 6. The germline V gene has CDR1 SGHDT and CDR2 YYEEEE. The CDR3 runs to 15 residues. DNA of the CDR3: TGTGCCAGCAGCCGGACTAGCGGGTACGGAGATACGCAGTATTTT. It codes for CASSRTSGYGDTQYF.

This CDR3 is CSVRDRGGTGELFF. CDR3 nucleotides: TGCAGCGTCCGGGACAGGGGCGGGACCGGGGAGCTGTTTTTT. This chain connects TRBV29-1 to TRBJ2-2; 10 bases are shared with TRBD1. The CDR3 has 14 residues. Trimming at V came to 6 bases and at J to 5 bases, leaving 6 bases not matched to a gene. Germline V gene data show CDR1 as SQVTM and CDR2 as ANQGSEA.

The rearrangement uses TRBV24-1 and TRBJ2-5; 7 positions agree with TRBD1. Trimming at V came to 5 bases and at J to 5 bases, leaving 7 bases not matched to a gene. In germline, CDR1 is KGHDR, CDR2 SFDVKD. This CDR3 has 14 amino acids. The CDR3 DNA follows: TGTGCCACCAGTGCCCAGGGGGTCGTGGAGACCCAGTACTTC. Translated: CATSAQGVVETQYF.

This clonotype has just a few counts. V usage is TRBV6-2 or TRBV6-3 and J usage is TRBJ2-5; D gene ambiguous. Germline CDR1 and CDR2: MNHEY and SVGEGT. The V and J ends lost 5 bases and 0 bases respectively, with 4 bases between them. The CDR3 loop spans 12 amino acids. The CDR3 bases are TGTGCCAGCAGTGACAACCAAGAGACCCAGTACTTC. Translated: CASSDNQETQYF.

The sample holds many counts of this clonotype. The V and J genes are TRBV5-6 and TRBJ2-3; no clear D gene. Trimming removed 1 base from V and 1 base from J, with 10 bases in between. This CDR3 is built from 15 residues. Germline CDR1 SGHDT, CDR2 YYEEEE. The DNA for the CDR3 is TGTGCCAGCAGCTTGATGTTTCCCGGCACAGATACGCAGTATTTT. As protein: CASSLMFPGTDTQYF.

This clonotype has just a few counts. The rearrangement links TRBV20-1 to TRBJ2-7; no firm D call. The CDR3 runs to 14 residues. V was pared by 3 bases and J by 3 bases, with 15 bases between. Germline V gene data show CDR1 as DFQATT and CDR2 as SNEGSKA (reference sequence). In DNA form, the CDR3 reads TGCAGTGCTAGGGTAGACCAAGAGATCTACGAGCAGTACTTC. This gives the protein CSARVDQEIYEQYF.

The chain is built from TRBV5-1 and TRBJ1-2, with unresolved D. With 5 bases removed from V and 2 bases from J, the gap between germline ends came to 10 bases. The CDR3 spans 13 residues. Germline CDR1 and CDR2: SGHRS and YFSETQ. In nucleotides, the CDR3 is TGCGCCAGCAGGATCGTCCAGAACTATGGCTACACCTTC. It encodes CASRIVQNYGYTF.

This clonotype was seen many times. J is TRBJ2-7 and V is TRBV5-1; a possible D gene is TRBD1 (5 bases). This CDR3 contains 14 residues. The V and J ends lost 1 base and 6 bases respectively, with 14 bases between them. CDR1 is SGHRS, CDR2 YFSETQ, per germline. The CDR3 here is CASSLYQGSLEQYF. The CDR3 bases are TGCGCCAGCAGCTTGTATCAGGGATCCCTCGAGCAGTACTTC.

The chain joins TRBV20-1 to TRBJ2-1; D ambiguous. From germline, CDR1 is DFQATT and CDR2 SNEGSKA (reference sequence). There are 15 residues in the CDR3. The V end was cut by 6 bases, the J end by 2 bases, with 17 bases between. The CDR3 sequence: CSAGHAATAYNEQFF. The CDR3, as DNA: TGCAGTGCCGGTCATGCGGCGACTGCCTACAATGAGCAGTTCTTC.

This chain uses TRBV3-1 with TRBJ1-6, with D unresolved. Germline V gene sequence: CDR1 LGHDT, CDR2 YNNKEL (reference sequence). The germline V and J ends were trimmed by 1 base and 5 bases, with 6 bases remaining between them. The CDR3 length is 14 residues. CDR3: CASSQVADNSPLHF. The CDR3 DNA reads TGTGCCAGCAGCCAAGTGGCAGATAATTCACCCCTCCACTTT.

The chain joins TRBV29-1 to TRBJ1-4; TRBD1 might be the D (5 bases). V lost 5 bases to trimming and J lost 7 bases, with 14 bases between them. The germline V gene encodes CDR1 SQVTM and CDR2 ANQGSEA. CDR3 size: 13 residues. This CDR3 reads CSVKGLGGEKLFF. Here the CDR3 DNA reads TGCAGCGTTAAGGGCCTGGGGGGTGAAAAACTGTTTTTT.

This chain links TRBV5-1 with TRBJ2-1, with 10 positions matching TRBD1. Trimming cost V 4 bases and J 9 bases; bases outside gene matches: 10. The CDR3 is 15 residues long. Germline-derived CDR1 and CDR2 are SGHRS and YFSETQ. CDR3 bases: TGCGCCAGCAGCGAGGACAGGGGGAGTCTAGGTGAGCAGTTCTTC. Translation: CASSEDRGSLGEQFF.